Listed here are 14 T cell receptor beta chains from one sample, sequenced in a study of PD-L1 blockade in urothelial cancer. Using immunoSEQ multiplex PCR, the repertoire was profiled, and TCRdb retains in-frame clones only, with some absent. The profile shows tens of thousands of clones, around 79% of them singletons. Sequencing used PBMCs, obtained around atezolizumab (anti-PD-L1) treatment. The source is a man in his 70s with urothelial cancer.

This clone was found once. V usage is TRBV29-1 and J usage is TRBJ2-7, with 12 positions matching TRBD1. The CDR3 totals 15 residues. Per germline, CDR1 SQVTM and CDR2 ANQGSEA. The CDR3 spells CRVGGRGTGGNEQYF. CDR3 nucleotides: TGCAGGGTGGGGGGGAGGGGGACAGGGGGCAACGAGCAGTACTTC.

The chain uses TRBV4-2 and TRBJ1-2; maybe TRBD1 (5 bases). V gave up 3 bases and J gave up 4 bases, with 6 bases separating them. Germline V gene lookup returns CDR1 LGHNA and CDR2 YNFKEQ. The CDR3 runs to 12 residues. The CDR3 here is CASSQDIYGYTF. CDR3 nucleotides: TGTGCCAGCAGCCAGGACATCTATGGCTACACCTTC.

V gene TRBV6-5 combines with J gene TRBJ1-5; D gene ambiguous. The CDR3 runs 13 residues. The V gene lost 5 bases and the J gene lost 12 bases, with 17 bases spanning the gap. Germline loops: CDR1 MNHEY, CDR2 SVGAGI. In nucleotides, the CDR3 is TGTGCCAGCAGTGAGACCGCGGGAGATCTCCAGCATTTT. The encoded protein is CASSETAGDLQHF.

The rearrangement joins TRBV5-1 to TRBJ2-3; no firm D call. The CDR3 covers 14 residues. V lost 4 bases and J lost 0, with 9 bases in between. Germline values: CDR1 SGHRS, CDR2 YFSETQ. The CDR3: CASSQQSSTDTQYF. CDR3 in DNA: TGCGCCAGCAGCCAACAGTCTAGCACAGATACGCAGTATTTT.

V gene TRBV29-1 combines with J gene TRBJ2-5; 9 bases fit TRBD2. The length of the CDR3 is 14 residues. Germline CDR1 SQVTM, CDR2 ANQGSEA. The V segment lost 7 bases and the J segment 5 bases; nucleotides outside the gene matches: 11. The CDR3 sequence is CSGKLAGAFETQYF. DNA of the CDR3: TGCAGCGGGAAATTAGCGGGAGCTTTTGAGACCCAGTACTTC.

V gene TRBV30 combines with J gene TRBJ2-1, with 7 bases that match TRBD2. Germline V lookup: CDR1 GTSNPN, CDR2 SVGIG (reference sequence). The J segment lost 6 bases and the V segment lost 4 bases, leaving 12 bases of the junction unmatched. The CDR3 length is 15 residues. Written as DNA, the CDR3 is TGTGCCTGGAACGGCGGGAGCGGTTTAGGCAATGAGCAGTTCTTC. It yields the protein CAWNGGSGLGNEQFF.

CDR3 DNA sequence: TGTGCCTGGTCAAGGGGCTATGGCTACACCTTC. Translated, it gives CAWSRGYGYTF. V is TRBV30 and J is TRBJ1-2; a weak D match, TRBD1 (5 bases). Germline V gives CDR1 GTSNPN, CDR2 SVGIG (reference sequence). Trimming pared 5 bases from V and 4 bases from J, leaving 8 bases between. The CDR3 totals 11 residues.

This rearrangement joins TRBV10-2 to TRBJ1-1; D remains unclear. V was shortened by 6 bases and J by 5 bases, with 16 bases between the two germline ends. CDR1 is WSHSY and CDR2 is SAAADI in the germline V gene. The length of the CDR3 is 14 residues. The CDR3 region is CASRAPGSGTEAFF. In DNA, the CDR3 is TGCGCCAGCAGGGCCCCGGGGAGTGGAACTGAAGCTTTCTTT.

This clone has only a few counts. The gene calls are TRBV10-1 and TRBJ2-1, with TRBD2 matching over 8 bases. Germline CDR1 and CDR2: WNHNN and SYGVQD (reference sequence). V gave up 2 bases and J gave up 1 base; unmatched junction bases: 10. The CDR3 has 18 residues. The CDR3 DNA is TGCGCCAGCAGTGAGGATCAGCGGGAGAGTAAATCCTACAATGAGCAGTTCTTC. Protein sequence: CASSEDQRESKSYNEQFF.

Of note for this clone: This likely stems from a read error, as it lies one base from a far larger clone. The CDR3 is CASSLDRVAEAFF. CDR3 in DNA: TGTGCCAGCAGCTTGGACAGGGTGGCTGAAGCTTTCTTT. V is TRBV7-9 and J is TRBJ1-1; the match to TRBD1 covers 8 bases. Germline values: CDR1 SEHNR, CDR2 FQNEAQ (reference sequence). This CDR3 spans 13 amino acids. Losses at the gene ends were 3 bases for V and 6 bases for J; bases not matched to a gene: 3. The variable domain in full, with the rest retrieved from reference TRBV7-9 and TRBJ1-1, is DTGVSQNPRHKITKRGQNVTFRCDPISEHNRLYWYRQTLGQGPEFLTYFQNEAQLEKSRLLSDRFSAERPKGSFSTLEIQRTEQGDSAMYLCASSLDRVAEAFFGQGTRLTVV.

CDR3 loop: CSVSDTGELFF. The CDR3 DNA reads as TGCAGCGTTTCAGACACCGGGGAGCTGTTTTTT. V usage is TRBV29-1 and J usage is TRBJ2-2; D unresolved. Germline assignment: CDR1 SQVTM and CDR2 ANQGSEA. V was shortened by 5 bases and J by 3 bases, with 4 bases between the two germline ends. This CDR3 region has 11 residues.

This clone has just one count. The V gene is TRBV19, the J gene TRBJ1-2, with 9 bases that match TRBD1. Per germline, CDR1 LNHDA and CDR2 SQIVND (reference sequence). V trimming: 5 bases; J trimming: 1 base; junction bases outside the gene matches: 5. The CDR3 covers 15 residues. The CDR3 DNA follows: TGTGCCAGTAGTGCGGGGACAGGGAATAACTATGGCTACACCTTC. It codes for CASSAGTGNNYGYTF.

The J gene is TRBJ1-2, the V gene TRBV19; D is unclear. The V and J ends lost 3 bases and 5 bases respectively, with 16 bases between them. The CDR3 covers 15 residues. CDR1 is LNHDA, CDR2 SQIVND, per germline (reference sequence). The CDR3 region has the DNA TGTGCCAGTAGTATGGGTATCGAGAGCGGGTATGGCTACACCTTC. Translating it yields CASSMGIESGYGYTF. Based on the CDR3 plus reference TRBV19 and TRBJ1-2, the full variable domain is DGGITQSPKYLFRKEGQNVTLSCEQNLNHDAMYWYRQDPGQGLRLIYYSQIVNDFQKGDIAEGYSVSREKKESFPLTVTSAQKNPTAFYLCASSMGIESGYGYTFGSGTRLTVV.

The rearrangement uses TRBV18 and TRBJ2-1; 9 nucleotides line up with TRBD2. Germline trimming cut 6 bases from V and 0 bases from J; bases unmatched to any gene: 6. In germline, CDR1 is KGHSH, CDR2 LQKENI. This CDR3 region has 16 residues. The CDR3 DNA sequence: TGTGCCAGCTCGATGATTAGCGGGAGCTCCTACAATGAGCAGTTCTTC. The encoded protein is CASSMISGSSYNEQFF.